This T cell receptor beta chain was recovered during a study of PD-1 blockade in classical Hodgkin lymphoma. Study background: Administration of nivolumab to patients was at 3 mg/kg intravenously every 2 weeks.

Germline V gene lookup returns CDR1 MNHNS and CDR2 SASEGT. The length of the CDR3 is 14 residues. After removal of 10 bases from V and 3 bases from J, the junction contained 8 bases not matched to a gene. Study results and limitations: By C4D1, CD4+ diversity increased significantly, especially in complete responders. The baseline diversity of complete responders showed similarity to that of newly diagnosed patients. Those patients who began receiving nivolumab less than 1 year after ASCT had lower diversity, and they were excluded.

With respect to this clone: Its cognate antigen is unknown.

Relapses following autologous stem cell transplantation were seen in all patients, with brentuximab vedotin exposure varying. Generated by immunoSEQ multiplex PCR, the TCRdb table keeps only in-frame clones and is missing some. Of some 13,000 clones listed, 65% to 90% are singletons. The sample consisted of peripheral blood mononuclear cells (PBMCs), taken at baseline. The source is a human donor with classical Hodgkin lymphoma. The genes are TRBV6-1 and TRBJ2-7; 11 bases align to TRBD2. CDR3 nucleotides: TGTGCCACCCAGGCTAGCGGGAGGTACTACGAGCAGTACTTC. Amino acid sequence: CATQASGRYYEQYF.